This T cell receptor (beta chain) was observed in a study of T cells after yellow fever vaccination. Study information: For low cell numbers, libraries were made with SMART-Seq v4 Ultra Low Input. Notes on the study in general: A large majority of primary-vaccination clones showed up again after the booster (approximately 96% CD4, 88% CD8).

Via MiXCR, TCRdb re-called the 5' RACE reads, giving one row per CDR3 protein. The sample includes under 300,000 distinct CDR3 sequences, less than 8.5% of them seen just once. Points on this clonotype: The antigen is undetermined. The junction differs from germline at one of its ends, possibly a read error.

This sample comprised CD4+ T cells sorted from PBMCs, obtained 15 days after the yellow fever booster vaccination. This TCR was sampled from a man aged 30 to 39 who received the YFV17D yellow fever vaccine.

The DNA for the CDR3 is TGCGCCAGCAGCCAAGGTTTCAGCGGAATTCAAGAGAACCAGTACTTC. It is translated as CASSQGFSGIQENQYF. V gene TRBV4-3 combines with J gene TRBJ2-5, with D possibly TRBD2 on 5 matching bases. The CDR3 contains 16 residues. CDR1 LGHNA and CDR2 YSLEER come from the germline V gene.